This entry is about one T cell receptor (beta chain). Its antigen remains unidentified. Measured with immunoSEQ multiplex PCR; TCRdb has only the in-frame clones, and not every one. The data show 77,000 or so clones, 80% to 95% seen once. CDR1 MDHEN and CDR2 SYDVKM come from the germline V gene. CDR3 length equals 14 residues. Deletions cut 5 bases from V and 3 bases from J, with 14 bases between. This record comes from a study of OX40 agonist ivuxolimab in advanced cancers. Looking at the study overall: The diagnoses of dose-escalation patients were hepatocellular carcinoma, melanoma, renal cell or head and neck cancer. Prior checkpoint blockade (anti-PD-1, anti-PD-L1 or anti-CTLA-4) was permitted; under 50% had it. Study-level findings and limits: At 0.1 to 3.0 mg/kg and by week 6, CD4+ and CD8+ T cells in the blood had expanded clonally.

Sequenced here: CD4+ or CD8+ T cells sorted from blood, sampled in a trial of the OX40 agonist ivuxolimab. The gene calls are TRBV28 and TRBJ2-7; D remains ambiguous. The TCR originated in an adult with an advanced solid tumor such as melanoma, head and neck, liver or kidney cancer. The CDR3 region has the DNA TGTGCCAGCAGTCCTCCGACGGCCAACTACGAGCAGTACTTC. Protein: CASSPPTANYEQYF.